The 28 T cell receptor beta chains presented below share a single source sample, sequenced in a study of technical replicates of blood from a handful of donors. Assay used: immunoSEQ multiplex PCR; TCRdb lists only in-frame clones, some missing. The sample lists about 73,000 clones, 85% to 95% occurring once. The material sequenced was PBMCs. The receptors shown here come from a human donor in good health. Some clones in this sample may be carry-over from other donors' samples.

J is TRBJ2-7 and V is TRBV4-3; 10 bases agree with TRBD1. With V trimmed by 0 bases and J by 4 bases, 3 bases remained unmatched. Per the germline V gene, CDR1 is LGHNA and CDR2 is YSLEER. This CDR3 has 15 residues. CDR3 loop: CASSQDQDRGYEQYF. The CDR3 DNA sequence: TGCGCCAGCAGCCAAGACCAGGACAGGGGGTACGAGCAGTACTTC.

The rearrangement joins TRBV2 to TRBJ2-1; 11 bases map to TRBD2. CDR3 length: 16 amino acids. J gave up 7 bases and V 7 bases, and 12 bases lay outside the gene matches. From germline, CDR1 is SNHLY and CDR2 FYNNEI. This CDR3 is CASTGGASGRLNEQFF. DNA for the CDR3: TGTGCCAGCACCGGGGGGGCTAGCGGGAGGTTGAATGAGCAGTTCTTC. The full variable domain, its missing parts supplied by reference TRBV2 and TRBJ2-1, is EPEVTQTPSHQVTQMGQEVILRCVPISNHLYFYWYRQILGQKVEFLVSFYNNEISEKSEIFDDQFSVERPDGSNFTLKIRSTKLEDSAMYFCASTGGASGRLNEQFFGPGTRLTVL.

This chain joins TRBV7-9 and TRBJ2-3; TRBD2 aligns across 12 bases. Looked up from germline, CDR1 is SEHNR and CDR2 is FQNEAQ (reference sequence). Losses at the gene ends were 5 bases for V and 2 bases for J; bases not matched to a gene: 5. CDR3 length equals 16 residues. The CDR3 nucleotides read TGTGCCAGCAGCCACACTAGCGGGGGGATCACAGATACGCAGTATTTT. This gives the protein CASSHTSGGITDTQYF.

The chain carries TRBV18 and TRBJ1-3; D not resolved. The CDR3 covers 15 residues. The V end was cut by 1 base, the J end by 0 bases, with 7 bases between. CDR1 is KGHSH, CDR2 LQKENI, per germline. The CDR3, as DNA: TGTGCCAGCTCACCACTGGCGGACTCTGGAAACACCATATATTTT. Residues: CASSPLADSGNTIYF.

The rearrangement links TRBV6-6 to TRBJ2-7, with D possibly matching TRBD1 (7 bases). Germline V gene lookup returns CDR1 MNHNY and CDR2 SVGAGI (reference sequence). Trimming left V 4 bases short and J 4 bases short, with 11 bases between. The length of the CDR3 is 13 residues. The CDR3 spells CASSSQGGYEQYF. In DNA form, the CDR3 reads TGTGCCAGCAGTTCGCAGGGGGGATACGAGCAGTACTTC.

This chain links TRBV11-2 with TRBJ2-1; 7 bases are a match to TRBD2. The ends lost 0 bases at V and 3 bases at J; junction bases unmatched: 5. Germline values: CDR1 SGHAT, CDR2 FQNNGV. The CDR3 is made up of 16 amino acids. The CDR3 loop reads CASSLDWAGVYNEQFF. As DNA, the CDR3 is TGTGCCAGCAGCTTAGATTGGGCGGGAGTCTACAATGAGCAGTTCTTC. The variable domain in full, completed from reference TRBV11-2 and TRBJ2-1, reads EAGVAQSPRYKIIEKRQSVAFWCNPISGHATLYWYQQILGQGPKLLIQFQNNGVVDDSQLPKDRFSAERLKGVDSTLKIQPAKLEDSAVYLCASSLDWAGVYNEQFFGPGTRLTVL.

The chain is built from TRBV19 and TRBJ2-7; 9 positions match TRBD1. After removal of 4 bases from V and 3 bases from J, the junction contained 1 base not matched to a gene. This CDR3 comprises 13 residues. Germline lookup yields CDR1 LNHDA and CDR2 SQIVND (reference sequence). CDR3 nucleotide sequence: TGTGCCAGTAGTACGGACAGGGGCTACGAGCAGTACTTC. As protein: CASSTDRGYEQYF.

The CDR3 sequence is CASKTPGQGQETQYF. CDR3 DNA sequence: TGTGCCAGCAAAACACCGGGACAGGGGCAAGAGACCCAGTACTTC. This chain links TRBV5-4 with TRBJ2-5; 10 bases are shared with TRBD1. J gave up 2 bases and V 6 bases, and 7 bases lay outside the gene matches. Germline CDR1 reads SGHNT; CDR2 reads YYREEE (reference sequence). The length of the CDR3 is 15 residues.

The chain joins TRBV6-5 to TRBJ1-1, with a weak D call TRBD1 (6 bases). Trimming pared 0 bases from V and 1 base from J, leaving 9 bases between. This CDR3 has 15 residues. Per germline, CDR1 MNHEY and CDR2 SVGAGI. DNA of the CDR3: TGTGCCAGCAGTTACTCGCAGGGGCGGAACACTGAAGCTTTCTTT. It is translated as CASSYSQGRNTEAFF.

J is TRBJ1-1 and V is TRBV7-9, with D possibly TRBD1 on 5 matching bases. Germline CDR1 and CDR2: SEHNR and FQNEAQ (reference sequence). Trimming pared 7 bases from V and 0 bases from J, leaving 18 bases between. CDR3 length: 16 amino acids. In DNA form, the CDR3 reads TGTGCCAGCACTCCCTCGTGGGGCAAGATGAACACTGAAGCTTTCTTT. It specifies CASTPSWGKMNTEAFF.

V usage is TRBV7-2 and J usage is TRBJ2-4; the D is unclear. The germline gives CDR1 SGHTA, CDR2 FQGNSA. This CDR3 comprises 14 residues. Trimming took 4 bases from V and 0 from J, leaving 7 bases between them. CDR3 DNA: TGTGCCAGCAGCTCCCTTCTAGCCAAAAACATTCAGTACTTC. It codes for CASSSLLAKNIQYF.

The rearrangement joins TRBV29-1 to TRBJ1-2, with TRBD1 as a possible D gene (5 bases). Germline values: CDR1 SQVTM, CDR2 ANQGSEA. Trimming removed 4 bases at V and 1 base at J, with 10 bases between. This CDR3 contains 13 residues. The CDR3 DNA reads TGCAGCGTTGTGACAGCCTATAACTATGGCTACACCTTC. Amino acids: CSVVTAYNYGYTF.

This clone was observed once. The chain couples TRBV10-2 to TRBJ2-7; tentatively, D is TRBD1 (6 bases). Germline CDR1 reads WSHSY; CDR2 reads SAAADI. The V end was cut by 7 bases, the J end by 5 bases, with 15 bases between. The CDR3 sequence is 13 residues long. The CDR3 reads CASTTTGFHEQYF. The DNA for the CDR3 is TGCGCCAGCACAACAACAGGGTTCCACGAGCAGTACTTC.

This chain links TRBV5-1 with TRBJ2-1; 9 positions agree with TRBD2. The CDR3 covers 16 residues. V was pared by 4 bases and J by 10 bases, with 15 bases of the junction left unmatched. Germline lookup yields CDR1 SGHRS and CDR2 YFSETQ. CDR3 coding DNA: TGCGCCAGCAGCGGGGGCGGGGGGGAGAAAACTGGGGAGCAGTTCTTC. Encoded protein: CASSGGGGEKTGEQFF.

This chain uses TRBV5-4 with TRBJ2-3, with TRBD1 matching 10 bases. CDR1 and CDR2 from the germline V gene are SGHNT and YYREEE (reference sequence). The V and J ends lost 1 base and 6 bases, in that order; junction bases with no gene match: 8. CDR3 length: 16 amino acids. The DNA for the CDR3 is TGTGCCAGCAGCTTGATTGGACAGGGGGTTTGGGATACGCAGTATTTT. Amino acids: CASSLIGQGVWDTQYF. Together with reference TRBV5-4 and TRBJ2-3, the CDR3 gives the full variable domain: ETGVTQSPTHLIKTRGQQVTLRCSSQSGHNTVSWYQQALGQGPQFIFQYYREEENGRGNFPPRFSGLQFPNYSSELNVNALELDDSALYLCASSLIGQGVWDTQYFGPGTRLTVL.

Here the CDR3 DNA reads TGTGCCAGCAGCAGGGGGACAGGCGGTAATGAAAAACTGTTTTTT. Residues: CASSRGTGGNEKLFF. V and J are TRBV2 and TRBJ1-4; 8 bases agree with TRBD1. The CDR3 contains 15 residues. The J segment lost 4 bases and the V segment lost 6 bases, leaving 7 bases of the junction unmatched. Germline CDR1 is SNHLY and CDR2 is FYNNEI.

This chain joins TRBV5-1 and TRBJ2-3, with 7 bases that match TRBD2. The CDR3 spans 13 residues. The junction had 3 bases not matched to a gene; V was cut back by 3 bases and J by 5 bases. CDR1 is SGHRS and CDR2 is YFSETQ in the germline V gene. The CDR3 is CASSSSSGDTQYF. As DNA, the CDR3 is TGCGCCAGCAGCTCGTCTAGCGGAGATACGCAGTATTTT.

The chain uses TRBV5-1 and TRBJ2-7; 10 positions agree with TRBD1. Per the germline V gene, CDR1 is SGHRS and CDR2 is YFSETQ. V was pared by 2 bases and J by 2 bases, with 4 bases of the junction left unmatched. The length of the CDR3 is 15 residues. Here the CDR3 reads CASSLDRGQTYEQYF. The CDR3 DNA sequence: TGCGCCAGCAGCTTAGACAGGGGGCAAACCTACGAGCAGTACTTC.

The V gene is TRBV13, the J gene TRBJ2-2; 11 bases are a match to TRBD2. CDR3 length equals 16 residues. CDR1 is PRHDT, CDR2 FYEKMQ, per germline (reference sequence). V lost 5 bases and J lost 8; bases outside the gene matches: 10. CDR3 DNA: TGTGCCAGCAGCCTTAGCGGGAGGGCCGCGTTGGGGGAGCTGTTTTTT. Protein product: CASSLSGRAALGELFF. Full variable domain (missing parts from reference TRBV13 and TRBJ2-2): AAGVIQSPRHLIKEKRETATLKCYPIPRHDTVYWYQQGPGQDPQFLISFYEKMQSDKGSIPDRFSAQQFSDYHSELNMSSLELGDSALYFCASSLSGRAALGELFFGEGSRLTVL.

This chain joins TRBV18 and TRBJ1-2, with no clear D. CDR3 length: 14 amino acids. Germline V lookup: CDR1 KGHSH, CDR2 LQKENI. Between the trimmed V and J ends, which lost 2 bases and 2 bases, there was a span of 9 bases. This CDR3 reads CASSPEHSNYGYTF. The CDR3 DNA reads TGTGCCAGCTCACCAGAGCACAGCAACTATGGCTACACCTTC.

V usage is TRBV4-2 and J usage is TRBJ2-7; possible D gene TRBD2, 6 bases. The CDR3 length is 13 residues. Trimming stripped 4 bases from V and 6 bases from J, with 13 bases between. Germline CDR1 is LGHNA and CDR2 is YNFKEQ. The CDR3 region is CASSPIGRSEQYF. DNA of the CDR3: TGTGCCAGCAGCCCAATAGGGAGGAGCGAGCAGTACTTC.

The chain uses TRBV4-3 and TRBJ1-2; 8 nucleotides agree with TRBD1. From germline, CDR1 is LGHNA and CDR2 YSLEER. V was clipped by 1 base and J by 8 bases; unmatched bases: 15. The CDR3 covers 17 residues. CDR3 sequence reads: CASSQGGLGRGRKGYTF. In DNA form, the CDR3 reads TGCGCCAGCAGCCAAGGGGGCCTCGGCAGGGGGCGAAAGGGCTACACCTTC.

This clone was seen only once. The J gene is TRBJ2-1, the V gene TRBV4-2, with 14 bases lining up with TRBD2. The CDR3 has 17 residues. The J segment lost 10 bases and the V segment lost 4 bases, leaving 12 bases of the junction unmatched. Germline CDR1 reads LGHNA; CDR2 reads YNFKEQ. CDR3 loop: CASSPPGTSGRGGEQFF. The CDR3 DNA sequence: TGTGCCAGCAGCCCCCCTGGGACTAGCGGGAGAGGAGGCGAGCAGTTCTTC.

This chain connects TRBV6-5 to TRBJ1-2; possible D gene TRBD1, 6 bases. V lost 6 bases, J lost 4 bases, and 15 bases lay in between. The CDR3 has 14 amino acids. CDR1 and CDR2 from the germline V gene are MNHEY and SVGAGI. Here the CDR3 reads CASSPPGETYGYTF. CDR3 nucleotides: TGTGCCAGCAGCCCGCCAGGGGAGACCTATGGCTACACCTTC.

This chain links TRBV6-5 with TRBJ1-4; D is unclear. CDR1 is MNHEY, CDR2 SVGAGI, per germline. This CDR3 comprises 15 residues. V was clipped by 6 bases and J by 8 bases, with 19 bases between them. The chain's CDR3 is CASRYTNGLREKLFF. The CDR3 region has the DNA TGTGCCAGCAGATACACGAACGGTTTGCGGGAAAAACTGTTTTTT.

This clone was counted only a few times. The chain combines TRBV4-2 with TRBJ1-3; D is uncertain. Germline-derived CDR1 and CDR2 are LGHNA and YNFKEQ. The length of the CDR3 is 18 residues. V was clipped by 0 bases and J by 0 bases, with 15 bases between them. The CDR3 coding sequence is TGTGCCAGCAGCCAAGAAGGGATAGGAGGGCTCTCTGGAAACACCATATATTTT. Protein sequence: CASSQEGIGGLSGNTIYF.

This sequence joins TRBV5-1 and TRBJ2-3; 8 bases match TRBD2. The CDR3 is 14 amino acids. The germline CDR1 and CDR2 sequences are SGHRS and YFSETQ. J was trimmed by 5 bases and V by 5 bases; bases with no gene match: 7. The CDR3 DNA reads TGCGCCAGCAGTTCAAGGACTAGCTTAGATACGCAGTATTTT. Protein product: CASSSRTSLDTQYF.

In this sample, this clone turned up once. The rearrangement links TRBV5-6 to TRBJ1-1; 10 positions match TRBD1. Trimming cost V 0 bases and J 5 bases; bases outside gene matches: 4. Germline CDR1 is SGHDT and CDR2 is YYEEEE. The CDR3 totals 15 residues. The CDR3 nucleotides read TGTGCCAGCAGCTTGGGGACAGGGGGAGGGACTGAAGCTTTCTTT. Encoded protein: CASSLGTGGGTEAFF.